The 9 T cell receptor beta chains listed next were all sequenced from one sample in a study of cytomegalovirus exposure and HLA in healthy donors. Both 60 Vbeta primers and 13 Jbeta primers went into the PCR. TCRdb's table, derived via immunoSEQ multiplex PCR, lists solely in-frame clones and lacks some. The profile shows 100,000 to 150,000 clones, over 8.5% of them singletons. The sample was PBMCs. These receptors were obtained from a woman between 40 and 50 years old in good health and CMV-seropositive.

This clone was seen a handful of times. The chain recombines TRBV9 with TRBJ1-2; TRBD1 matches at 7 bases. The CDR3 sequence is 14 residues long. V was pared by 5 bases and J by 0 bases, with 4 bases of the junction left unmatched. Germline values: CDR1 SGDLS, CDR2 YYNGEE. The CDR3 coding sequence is TGTGCCAGCAGTACGGGACAGTCTAACTATGGCTACACCTTC. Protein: CASSTGQSNYGYTF.

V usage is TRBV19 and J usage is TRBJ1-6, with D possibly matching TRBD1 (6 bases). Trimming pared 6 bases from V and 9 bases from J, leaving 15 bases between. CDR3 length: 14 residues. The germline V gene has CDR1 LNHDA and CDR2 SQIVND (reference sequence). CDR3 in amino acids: CASSPMGAISPLHF. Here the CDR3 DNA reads TGTGCCAGTAGCCCCATGGGGGCAATTTCACCCCTCCACTTT.

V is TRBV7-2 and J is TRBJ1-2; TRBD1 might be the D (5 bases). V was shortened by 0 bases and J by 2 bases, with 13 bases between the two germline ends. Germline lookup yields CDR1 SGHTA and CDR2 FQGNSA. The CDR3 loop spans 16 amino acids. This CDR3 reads CASSLAPTGLNYGYTF. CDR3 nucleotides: TGTGCCAGCAGCTTAGCACCTACAGGATTAAACTATGGCTACACCTTC. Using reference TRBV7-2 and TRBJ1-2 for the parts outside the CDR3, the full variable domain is GAGVSQSPSNKVTEKGKDVELRCDPISGHTALYWYRQSLGQGLEFLIYFQGNSAPDKSGLPSDRFSAERTGGSVSTLTIQRTQQEDSAVYLCASSLAPTGLNYGYTFGSGTRLTVV.

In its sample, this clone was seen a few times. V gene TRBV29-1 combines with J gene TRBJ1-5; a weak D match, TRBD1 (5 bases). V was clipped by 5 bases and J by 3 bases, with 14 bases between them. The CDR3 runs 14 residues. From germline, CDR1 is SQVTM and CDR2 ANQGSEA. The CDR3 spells CSVSSGGINQPQHF. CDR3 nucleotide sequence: TGCAGCGTTAGTTCGGGGGGTATCAATCAGCCCCAGCATTTT.

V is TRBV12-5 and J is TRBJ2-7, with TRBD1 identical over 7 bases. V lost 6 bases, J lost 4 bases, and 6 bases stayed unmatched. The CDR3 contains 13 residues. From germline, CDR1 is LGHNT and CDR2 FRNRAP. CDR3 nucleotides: TGTGCTAGTGGAACGGGACAGCCTTACGAGCAGTACTTC. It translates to CASGTGQPYEQYF.

The CDR3: CASSRSRGGAAADEKLFF. Here the CDR3 DNA reads TGCGCCAGCAGCCGGAGTCGAGGGGGGGCGGCTGCGGATGAAAAACTGTTTTTT. The chain employs TRBV4-1 and TRBJ1-4; a weak D match, TRBD1 (6 bases). This CDR3 is 18 amino acids long. V shed 4 bases and J shed 6 bases, with 24 bases lying between them. Germline-derived CDR1 and CDR2 are MGHRA and YSYEKL.

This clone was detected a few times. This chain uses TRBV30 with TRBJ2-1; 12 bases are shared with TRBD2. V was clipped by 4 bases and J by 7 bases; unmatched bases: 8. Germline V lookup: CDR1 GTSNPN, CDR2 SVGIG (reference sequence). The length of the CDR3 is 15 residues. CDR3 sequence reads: CAWKTSGGPTNEQFF. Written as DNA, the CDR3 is TGTGCCTGGAAGACTAGCGGGGGCCCAACGAATGAGCAGTTCTTC. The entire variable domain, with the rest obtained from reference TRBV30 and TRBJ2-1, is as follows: SQTIHQWPATLVQPVGSPLSLECTVEGTSNPNLYWYRQAAGRGLQLLFYSVGIGQISSEVPQNLSASRPQDRQFILSSKKLLLSDSGFYLCAWKTSGGPTNEQFFGPGTRLTVL.

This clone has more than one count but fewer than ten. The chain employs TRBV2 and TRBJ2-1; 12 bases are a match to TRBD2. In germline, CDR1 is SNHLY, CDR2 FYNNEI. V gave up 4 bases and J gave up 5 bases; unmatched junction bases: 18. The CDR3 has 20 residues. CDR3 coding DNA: TGTGCCAGCAGTGTCGGAGCAAACCCAACCGGGACTAGCGGGCACAATGAGCAGTTCTTC. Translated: CASSVGANPTGTSGHNEQFF. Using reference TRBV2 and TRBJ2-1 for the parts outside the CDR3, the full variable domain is EPEVTQTPSHQVTQMGQEVILRCVPISNHLYFYWYRQILGQKVEFLVSFYNNEISEKSEIFDDQFSVERPDGSNFTLKIRSTKLEDSAMYFCASSVGANPTGTSGHNEQFFGPGTRLTVL.

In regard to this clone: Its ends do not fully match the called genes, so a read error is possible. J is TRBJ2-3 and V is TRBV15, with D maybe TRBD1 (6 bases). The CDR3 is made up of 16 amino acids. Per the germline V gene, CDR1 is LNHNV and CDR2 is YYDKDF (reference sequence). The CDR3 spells CATRSGTLSSTDTQYF. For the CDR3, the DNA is TGTGCCACCCGCAGTGGGACACTCTCTAGCACAGATACGCAGTATTTT.